This TCR beta chain was identified in a study of molecular identifiers for immune sequencing clone quantification. Germline-derived CDR1 and CDR2 are DFQATT and SNEGSKA (reference sequence). V lost 3 bases to trimming and J lost 4 bases, with 23 bases between them. CDR3 length: 17 residues. This clonotype came up a few times. The antigen is not known. This clone may be a read error of a much larger clone one base away. In preparing bulk TCR libraries, previously described methods and listed TCR primers were used. TCRdb used MiXCR to reprocess the PCR reads, holding one entry per CDR3 protein. The sample holds some 96,000 distinct CDR3 sequences; around 24% are singletons and the top ten take 0.85% to 0.95%. Study-wide findings and caveats: Spiked-in Jurkat TCR RNA corresponding to one cell was reported as detectable against around 1 million naive cells.

This rearrangement joins TRBV20-1 to TRBJ2-3, with a weak D call TRBD2 (6 bases). This clonotype was obtained from a human donor in good health. Some libraries in this study had Jurkat cell RNA spiked in. The source material was naive CD8+ T cells from blood, with Jurkat cell RNA spiked in. As for subset: FACS-sorted CD8+CD4-CCR7+CD45RA+ naive T cells. The CDR3 is CSARDERLTGVPDTQYF. In DNA, the CDR3 is TGCAGTGCTAGGGACGAGAGACTAACGGGAGTTCCAGATACGCAGTATTTT.